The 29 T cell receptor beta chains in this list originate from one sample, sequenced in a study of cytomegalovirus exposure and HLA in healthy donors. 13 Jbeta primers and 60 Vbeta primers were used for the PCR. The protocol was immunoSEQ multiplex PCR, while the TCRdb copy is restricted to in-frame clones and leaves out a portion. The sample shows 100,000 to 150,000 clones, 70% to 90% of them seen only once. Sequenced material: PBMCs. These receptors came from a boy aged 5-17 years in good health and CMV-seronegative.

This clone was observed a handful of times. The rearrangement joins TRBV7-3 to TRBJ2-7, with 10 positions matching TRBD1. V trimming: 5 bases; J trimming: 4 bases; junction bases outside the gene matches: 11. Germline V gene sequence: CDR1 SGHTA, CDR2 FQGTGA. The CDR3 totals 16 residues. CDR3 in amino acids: CASSPRPGTGEYEQYF. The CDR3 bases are TGTGCCAGCAGCCCTCGCCCCGGGACAGGGGAGTACGAGCAGTACTTC.

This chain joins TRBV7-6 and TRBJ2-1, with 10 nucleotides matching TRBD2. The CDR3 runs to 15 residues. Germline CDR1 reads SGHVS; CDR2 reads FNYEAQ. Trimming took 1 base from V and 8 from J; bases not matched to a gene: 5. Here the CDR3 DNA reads TGTGCCAGCAGCTTAGTGCTAGCGGGAGATCATGAGCAGTTCTTC. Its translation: CASSLVLAGDHEQFF.

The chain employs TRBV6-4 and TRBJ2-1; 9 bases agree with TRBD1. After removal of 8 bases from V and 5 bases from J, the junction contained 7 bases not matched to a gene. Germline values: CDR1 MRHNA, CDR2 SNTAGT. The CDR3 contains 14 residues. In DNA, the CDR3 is TGTGCCAGCGAGACGGGACAGGGTAACAATGAGCAGTTCTTC. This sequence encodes CASETGQGNNEQFF.

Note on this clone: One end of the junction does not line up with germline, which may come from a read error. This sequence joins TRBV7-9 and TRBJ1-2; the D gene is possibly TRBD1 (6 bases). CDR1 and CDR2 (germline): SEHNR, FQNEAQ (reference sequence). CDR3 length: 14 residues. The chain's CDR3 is CSSTLGGGWYGYTF. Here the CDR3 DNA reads TGTTCCAGCACCCTAGGGGGGGGCTGGTATGGCTACACCTTC.

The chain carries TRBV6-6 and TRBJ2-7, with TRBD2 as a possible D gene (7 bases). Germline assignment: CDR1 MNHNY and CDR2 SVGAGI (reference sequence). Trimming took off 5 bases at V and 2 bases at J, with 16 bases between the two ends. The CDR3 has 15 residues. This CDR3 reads CASSPSFGGPYEQYF. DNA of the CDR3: TGTGCCAGCAGTCCCTCGTTCGGGGGGCCCTACGAGCAGTACTTC.

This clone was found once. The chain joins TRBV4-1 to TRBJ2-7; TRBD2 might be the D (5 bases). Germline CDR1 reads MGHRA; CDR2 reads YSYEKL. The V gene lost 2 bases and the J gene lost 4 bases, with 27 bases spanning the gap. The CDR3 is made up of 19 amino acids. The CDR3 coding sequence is TGCGCCAGCAGCCAACCGGGGATTCCTAGAGGCTCCATGCTTTACGAGCAGTACTTC. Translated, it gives CASSQPGIPRGSMLYEQYF.

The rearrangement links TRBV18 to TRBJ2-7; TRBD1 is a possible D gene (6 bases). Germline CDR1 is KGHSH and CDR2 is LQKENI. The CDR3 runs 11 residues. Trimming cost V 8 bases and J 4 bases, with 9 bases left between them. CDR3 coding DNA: TGTGCCAGCACGGACAGTTACGAGCAGTACTTC. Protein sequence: CASTDSYEQYF.

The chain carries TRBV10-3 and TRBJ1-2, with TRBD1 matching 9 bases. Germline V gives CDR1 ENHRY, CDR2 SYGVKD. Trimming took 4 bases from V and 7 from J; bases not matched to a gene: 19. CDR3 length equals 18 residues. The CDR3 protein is CAISGGDRTGGGRPGYTF. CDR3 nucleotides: TGTGCCATCAGTGGTGGGGATCGAACAGGGGGCGGTCGACCTGGCTACACCTTC.

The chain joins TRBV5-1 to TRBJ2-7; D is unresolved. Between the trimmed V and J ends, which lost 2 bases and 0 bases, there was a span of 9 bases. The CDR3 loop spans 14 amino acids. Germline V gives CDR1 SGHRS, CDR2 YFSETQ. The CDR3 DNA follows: TGCGCCAGCAGCTTAGTCACAGACTCCTACGAGCAGTACTTC. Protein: CASSLVTDSYEQYF.

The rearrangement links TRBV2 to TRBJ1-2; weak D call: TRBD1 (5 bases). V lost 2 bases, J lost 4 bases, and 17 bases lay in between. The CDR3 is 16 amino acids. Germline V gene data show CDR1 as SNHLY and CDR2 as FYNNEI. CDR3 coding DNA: TGTGCCAGCAGTGAATTTTCTCGGACACTCATCTATGGCTACACCTTC. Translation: CASSEFSRTLIYGYTF.

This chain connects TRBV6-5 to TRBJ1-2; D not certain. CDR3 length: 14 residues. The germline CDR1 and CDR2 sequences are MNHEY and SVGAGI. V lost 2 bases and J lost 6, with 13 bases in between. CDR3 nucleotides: TGTGCCAGCAGTTACGCGCCGGGGTCAGATGGCTACACCTTC. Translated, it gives CASSYAPGSDGYTF.

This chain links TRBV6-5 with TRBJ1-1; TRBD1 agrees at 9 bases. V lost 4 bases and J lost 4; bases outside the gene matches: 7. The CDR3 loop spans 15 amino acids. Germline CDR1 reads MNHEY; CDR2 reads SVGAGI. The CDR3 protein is CASSFIPGQGTEAFF. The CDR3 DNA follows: TGTGCCAGCAGTTTCATCCCGGGACAGGGCACTGAAGCTTTCTTT.

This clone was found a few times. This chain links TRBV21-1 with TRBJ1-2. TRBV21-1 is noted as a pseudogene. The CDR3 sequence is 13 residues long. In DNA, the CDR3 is TGTGCCAGCAGCAAATTAACCGGCTATGGCTACACCTTC. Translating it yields CASSKLTGYGYTF.

This chain's CDR3 is CASSETSGSTDTQYF. CDR3 coding DNA: TGTGCCAGTAGTGAGACTAGCGGGAGCACAGATACGCAGTATTTT. The V gene is TRBV19, the J gene TRBJ2-3; 10 bases line up with TRBD2. This CDR3 spans 15 amino acids. Germline CDR1 is LNHDA and CDR2 is SQIVND (reference sequence). The J segment lost 0 bases and the V segment lost 5 bases, leaving 2 bases of the junction unmatched.

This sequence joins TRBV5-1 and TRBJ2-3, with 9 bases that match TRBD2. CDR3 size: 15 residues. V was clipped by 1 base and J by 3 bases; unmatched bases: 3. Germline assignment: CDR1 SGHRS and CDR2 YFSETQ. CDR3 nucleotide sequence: TGCGCCAGCAGCTTGAGGCGGGGGGGGACAGATACGCAGTATTTT. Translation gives CASSLRRGGTDTQYF.

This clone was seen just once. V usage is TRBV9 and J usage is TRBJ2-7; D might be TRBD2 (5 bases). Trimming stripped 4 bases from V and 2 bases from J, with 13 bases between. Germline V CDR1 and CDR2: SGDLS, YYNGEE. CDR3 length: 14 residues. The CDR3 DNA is TGTGCCAGCAGCCCGAGGACTCTGACCTACGAGCAGTACTTC. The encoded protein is CASSPRTLTYEQYF.

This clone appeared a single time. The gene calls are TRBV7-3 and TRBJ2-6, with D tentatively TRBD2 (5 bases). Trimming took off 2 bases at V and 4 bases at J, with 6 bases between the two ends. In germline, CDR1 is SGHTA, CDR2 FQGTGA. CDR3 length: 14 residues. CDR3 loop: CASSLGEGANVLTF. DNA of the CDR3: TGTGCCAGCAGCTTAGGGGAGGGGGCCAACGTCCTGACTTTC.

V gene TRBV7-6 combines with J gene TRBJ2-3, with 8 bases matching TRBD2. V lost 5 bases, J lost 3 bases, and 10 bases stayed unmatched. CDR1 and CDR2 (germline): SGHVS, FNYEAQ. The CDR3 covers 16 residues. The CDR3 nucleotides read TGTGCCAGCAGCACCATGCGGGAGGTGGGGACAGATACGCAGTATTTT. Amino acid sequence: CASSTMREVGTDTQYF. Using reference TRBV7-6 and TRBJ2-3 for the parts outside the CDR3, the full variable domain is GAGVSQSPRYKVTKRGQDVALRCDPISGHVSLYWYRQALGQGPEFLTYFNYEAQQDKSGLPNDRFSAERPEGSISTLTIQRTEQRDSAMYRCASSTMREVGTDTQYFGPGTRLTVL.

This chain's CDR3 is CASLIRSGAGNYEQYF. The CDR3, as DNA: TGTGCCAGCCTCATCCGTAGCGGGGCCGGGAATTACGAGCAGTACTTC. The V call is TRBV7-9, the J call TRBJ2-7, with TRBD2 identical over 8 bases. The germline CDR1 and CDR2 sequences are SEHNR and FQNEAQ (reference sequence). CDR3 length equals 16 residues. With V trimmed by 8 bases and J by 4 bases, 16 bases remained unmatched.

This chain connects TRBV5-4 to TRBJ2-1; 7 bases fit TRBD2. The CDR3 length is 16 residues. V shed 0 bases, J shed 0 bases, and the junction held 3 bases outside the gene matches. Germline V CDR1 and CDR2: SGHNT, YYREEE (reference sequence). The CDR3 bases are TGTGCCAGCAGCTTGGCCGGCGGGAGCTCCTACAATGAGCAGTTCTTC. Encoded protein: CASSLAGGSSYNEQFF.

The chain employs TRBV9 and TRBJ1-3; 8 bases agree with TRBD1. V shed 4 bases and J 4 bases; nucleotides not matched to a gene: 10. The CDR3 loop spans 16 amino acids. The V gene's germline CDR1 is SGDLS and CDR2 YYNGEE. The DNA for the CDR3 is TGTGCCAGCAGCTACGGACAGGGAAGTACAGGAAACACCATATATTTT. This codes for CASSYGQGSTGNTIYF.

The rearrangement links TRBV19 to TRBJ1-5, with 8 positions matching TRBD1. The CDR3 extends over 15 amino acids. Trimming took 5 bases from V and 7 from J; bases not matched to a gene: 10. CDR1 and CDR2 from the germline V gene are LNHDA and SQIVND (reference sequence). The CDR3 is CASSYRGAPRQPQHF. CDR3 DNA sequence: TGTGCCAGTAGTTACAGGGGGGCCCCCAGACAGCCCCAGCATTTT.

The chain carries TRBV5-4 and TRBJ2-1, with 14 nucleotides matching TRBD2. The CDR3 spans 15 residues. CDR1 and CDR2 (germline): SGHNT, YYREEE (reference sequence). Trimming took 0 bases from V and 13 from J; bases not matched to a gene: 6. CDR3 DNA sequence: TGTGCCAGCAGCTTGGGCCGACTAGCGGGAGGGTTACAGTTCTTC. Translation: CASSLGRLAGGLQFF.

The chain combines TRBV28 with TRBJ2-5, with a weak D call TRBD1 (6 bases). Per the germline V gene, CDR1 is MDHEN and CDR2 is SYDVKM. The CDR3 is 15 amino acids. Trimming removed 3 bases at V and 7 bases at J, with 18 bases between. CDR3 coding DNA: TGTGCCAGCAGTTTCGGACAGTCGGTCGGCGGGACCCAGTACTTC. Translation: CASSFGQSVGGTQYF.

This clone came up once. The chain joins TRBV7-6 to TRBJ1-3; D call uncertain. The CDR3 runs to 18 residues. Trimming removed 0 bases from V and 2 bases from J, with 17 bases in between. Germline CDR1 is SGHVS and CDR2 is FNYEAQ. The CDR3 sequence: CASSLAASGSTTGNTIYF. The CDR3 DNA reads TGTGCCAGCAGCTTAGCGGCTTCAGGATCAACAACTGGAAACACCATATATTTT.

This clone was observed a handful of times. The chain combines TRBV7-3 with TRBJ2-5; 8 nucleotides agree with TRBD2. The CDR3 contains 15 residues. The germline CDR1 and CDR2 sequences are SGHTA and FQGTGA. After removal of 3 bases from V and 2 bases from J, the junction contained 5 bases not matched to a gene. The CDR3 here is CASSFPGGKQETQYF. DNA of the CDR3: TGTGCCAGCAGCTTTCCGGGAGGGAAACAAGAGACCCAGTACTTC. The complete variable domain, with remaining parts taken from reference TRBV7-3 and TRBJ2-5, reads GAGVSQTPSNKVTEKGKYVELRCDPISGHTALYWYRQSLGQGPEFLIYFQGTGAADDSGLPNDRFFAVRPEGSVSTLKIQRTERGDSAVYLCASSFPGGKQETQYFGPGTRLLVL.

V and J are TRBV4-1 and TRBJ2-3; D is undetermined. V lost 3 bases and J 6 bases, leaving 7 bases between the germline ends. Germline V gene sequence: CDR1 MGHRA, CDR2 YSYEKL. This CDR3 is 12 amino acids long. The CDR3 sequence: CASSHPMDTQYF. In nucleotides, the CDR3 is TGCGCCAGCAGCCACCCTATGGATACGCAGTATTTT.

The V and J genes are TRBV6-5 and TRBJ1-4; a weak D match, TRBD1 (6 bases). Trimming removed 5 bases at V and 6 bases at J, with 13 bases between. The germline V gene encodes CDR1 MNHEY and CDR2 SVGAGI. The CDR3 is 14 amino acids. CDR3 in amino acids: CASSTRGWDEKLFF. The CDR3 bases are TGTGCCAGCAGTACCAGGGGTTGGGATGAAAAACTGTTTTTT.

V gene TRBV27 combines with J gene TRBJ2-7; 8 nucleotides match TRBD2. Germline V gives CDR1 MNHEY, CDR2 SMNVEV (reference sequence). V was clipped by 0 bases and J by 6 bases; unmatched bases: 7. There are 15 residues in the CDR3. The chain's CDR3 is CASSLSGLASGEQYF. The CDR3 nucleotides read TGTGCCAGCAGTTTATCAGGACTAGCCTCGGGCGAGCAGTACTTC.